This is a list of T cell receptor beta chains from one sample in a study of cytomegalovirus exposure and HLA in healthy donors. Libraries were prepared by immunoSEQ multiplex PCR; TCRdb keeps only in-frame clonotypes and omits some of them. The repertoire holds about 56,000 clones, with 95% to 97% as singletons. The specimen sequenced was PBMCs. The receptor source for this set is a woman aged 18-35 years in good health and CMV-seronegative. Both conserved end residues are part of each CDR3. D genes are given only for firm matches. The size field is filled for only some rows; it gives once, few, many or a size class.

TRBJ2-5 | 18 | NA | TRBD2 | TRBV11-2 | CASSLDRVLAGGGETQYF | TGTGCCAGCAGCTTAGATCGGGTCCTGGCAGGCGGGGGGGAGACCCAGTACTTC
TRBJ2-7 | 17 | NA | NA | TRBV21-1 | CASSSNWGLAGVPLGYF | TGTGCCAGCAGCTCCAATTGGGGACTAGCGGGAGTTCCCCTGGGGTACTTC
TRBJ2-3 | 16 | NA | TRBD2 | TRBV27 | CASSQPGTSGADTQYF | TGTGCCAGCAGTCAACCCGGGACTAGCGGGGCGGATACGCAGTATTTT
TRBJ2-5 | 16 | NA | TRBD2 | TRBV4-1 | CASSQDRGAGVETQYF | TGCGCCAGCAGCCAAGATCGGGGTGCGGGGGTGGAGACCCAGTACTTC
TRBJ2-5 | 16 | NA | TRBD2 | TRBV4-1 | CASSQESGRAWETQYF | TGCGCCAGCAGCCAAGAGAGCGGGAGGGCCTGGGAGACCCAGTACTTC
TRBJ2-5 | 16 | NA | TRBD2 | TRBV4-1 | CASSQGRAGAGETQYF | TGCGCCAGCAGCCAAGGACGAGCGGGGGCCGGAGAGACCCAGTACTTC
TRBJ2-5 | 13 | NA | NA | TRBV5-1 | CASSGGDEETQYF | TGCGCCAGCAGCGGAGGGGACGAAGAGACCCAGTACTTC
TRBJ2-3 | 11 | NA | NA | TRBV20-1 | CSAIRRDTQYF | TGCAGTGCTATACGGCGGGATACGCAGTATTTT
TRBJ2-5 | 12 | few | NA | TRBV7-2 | CASSLPPATQYF | TGTGCCAGCAGCCTACCGCCCGCGACCCAGTACTTC
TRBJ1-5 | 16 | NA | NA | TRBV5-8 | CASSIGQRYSNQPQHF | TGTGCCAGCAGCATCGGACAGAGATATAGCAATCAGCCCCAGCATTTT
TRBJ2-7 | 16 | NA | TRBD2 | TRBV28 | CASTYGTSGSMYEQYF | TGTGCCAGCACTTACGGGACTAGCGGGAGTATGTACGAGCAGTACTTC
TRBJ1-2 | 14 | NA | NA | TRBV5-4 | CASSFPGTNYGYTF | TGTGCCAGCAGCTTTCCCGGGACTAACTATGGCTACACCTTC
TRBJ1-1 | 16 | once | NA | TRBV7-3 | CASSLTGSGVGGEAFF | TGTGCCAGCAGCTTAACCGGCTCAGGGGTAGGTGGTGAAGCTTTCTTT
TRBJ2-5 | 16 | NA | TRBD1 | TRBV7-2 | CASSFRNRGGGETQYF | TGTGCCAGCAGCTTTCGGAACAGGGGCGGCGGGGAGACCCAGTACTTC
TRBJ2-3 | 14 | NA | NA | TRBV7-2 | CASSSAGWTDTQYF | TGTGCCAGCAGCTCGGCGGGCTGGACAGATACGCAGTATTTT
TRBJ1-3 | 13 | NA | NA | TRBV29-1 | CSALRGRHNTIYF | TGCAGCGCCTTAAGGGGCCGCCACAACACCATATATTTT
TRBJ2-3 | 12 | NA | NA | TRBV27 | CASSTDYYTQYF | TGTGCCAGCAGCACCGACTATTATACGCAGTATTTT
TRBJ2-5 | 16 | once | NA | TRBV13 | CASSPGASGIQETQYF | TGTGCCAGCAGCCCGGGGGCTAGCGGAATCCAAGAGACCCAGTACTTC
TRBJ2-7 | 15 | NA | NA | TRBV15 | CATSRDWGGIDEQYF | TGTGCCACCAGCAGAGATTGGGGCGGGATCGACGAGCAGTACTTC
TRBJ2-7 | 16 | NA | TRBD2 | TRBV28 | CASSRGLAGGLHEQYF | TGTGCCAGCAGTCGCGGACTAGCGGGAGGGCTCCACGAGCAGTACTTC
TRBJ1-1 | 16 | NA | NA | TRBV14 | CASSQDGRGPNTEAFF | TGTGCCAGCAGCCAAGATGGGCGGGGACCGAACACTGAAGCTTTCTTT
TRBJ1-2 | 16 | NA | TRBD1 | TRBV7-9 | CASSPPGQGASRGYTF | TGTGCCAGCAGCCCCCCGGGACAGGGGGCGTCTAGAGGCTACACCTTC
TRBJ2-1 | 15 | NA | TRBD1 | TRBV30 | CAWSTPGQDYNEQFF | TGTGCCTGGAGTACACCGGGACAGGACTACAATGAGCAGTTCTTC
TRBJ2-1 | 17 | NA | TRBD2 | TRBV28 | CASSLWVAGGPLGEQFF | TGTGCCAGCAGTTTATGGGTAGCGGGAGGGCCCTTGGGTGAGCAGTTCTTC
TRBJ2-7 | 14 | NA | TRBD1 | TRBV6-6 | CASSYRDRPYEQYF | TGTGCCAGCAGTTACAGGGACAGGCCCTACGAGCAGTACTTC
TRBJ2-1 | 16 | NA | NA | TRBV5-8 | CASSPQGAGDSDEQFF | TGTGCCAGCAGCCCCCAGGGCGCAGGGGATTCCGATGAGCAGTTCTTC
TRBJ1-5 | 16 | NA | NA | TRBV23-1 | CASSQGAVRGNQPQHF | TGCGCCAGCAGTCAAGGGGCGGTCCGGGGCAATCAGCCCCAGCATTTT
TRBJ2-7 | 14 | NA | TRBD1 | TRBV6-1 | CASSEETGAYEQYF | TGTGCCAGCAGTGAAGAGACAGGGGCCTACGAGCAGTACTTC
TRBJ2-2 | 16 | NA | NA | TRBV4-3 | CASSPPGKKITGELFF | TGCGCCAGCAGCCCCCCGGGGAAAAAGATCACCGGGGAGCTGTTTTTT
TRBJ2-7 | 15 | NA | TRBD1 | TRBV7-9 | CASSVQGAATGEQYF | TGTGCCAGCAGCGTACAGGGGGCGGCTACTGGCGAGCAGTACTTC
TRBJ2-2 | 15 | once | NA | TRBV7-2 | CASSLGLVDTGELFF | TGTGCCAGCAGCTTAGGACTAGTAGACACCGGGGAGCTGTTTTTT
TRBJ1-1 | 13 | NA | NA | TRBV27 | CASRGGQNTEAFF | TGTGCCAGCAGGGGGGGGCAGAACACTGAAGCTTTCTTT
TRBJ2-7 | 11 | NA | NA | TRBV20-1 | CSAVRGFEQYF | TGCAGTGCCGTTCGGGGGTTCGAGCAGTACTTC